This TCR beta chain came from a study of kidney transplant recipient with SARS-CoV-2 infection. A note on this clonotype: A read error may explain this, as a much larger clone is one base away.

TCRdb itself ran the reads through MiXCR, one entry per CDR3 protein. Here the sample spans 200,000 to 300,000 distinct CDR3 sequences, around 26% being singletons. The CDR3 is 16 residues long. V dropped 3 bases and J dropped 4 bases, with 21 bases sitting between them. Germline V CDR1 and CDR2: DFQATT, SNEGSKA (reference sequence). The TCR comes from a young adult male patient who had COVID-19 and was a kidney transplant recipient. A share of the T cells may be of graft donor origin. The chain is built from TRBV20-1 and TRBJ1-2; D remains ambiguous. The input for sequencing was a blood sample, taken at baseline and on roughly day 120 from a kidney transplant recipient. The CDR3 loop is CSARRRLFRKTYGYTF. The CDR3 region has the DNA TGCAGTGCTAGGCGACGGCTGTTTCGAAAGACCTATGGCTACACCTTC.